This T cell receptor beta chain was obtained from a study of T cells in Graves' hyperthyroidism and ophthalmopathy. Hyperthyroidism was newly diagnosed in patients aged 18 to 65 (duration under 2 months). V trimming: 4 bases; J trimming: 7 bases; junction bases outside the gene matches: 11. In germline, CDR1 is SGHRS, CDR2 YFSETQ. The CDR3 extends over 14 amino acids. What was amplified from RNA transcripts were TCR beta CDR3 regions. The HTBI primer set drove a first-round RT-PCR of the TCR CDR3. One entry per CDR3 protein, called by TCRdb with MiXCR from the multiplex PCR reads. Among roughly 170,000 distinct CDR3 sequences, 15% to 20% were seen once, and the ten largest hold roughly 30%.

The TCR originated in a woman aged 45 to 65 with Graves' hyperthyroidism. The source material was blood. The J gene is TRBJ2-7, the V gene TRBV5-1; 7 bases map to TRBD1. The CDR3 nucleotides read TGCGCCAGCAGCCCTTGGACAGGAGCAGGGGAGCAGTACTTC. Its translation: CASSPWTGAGEQYF.